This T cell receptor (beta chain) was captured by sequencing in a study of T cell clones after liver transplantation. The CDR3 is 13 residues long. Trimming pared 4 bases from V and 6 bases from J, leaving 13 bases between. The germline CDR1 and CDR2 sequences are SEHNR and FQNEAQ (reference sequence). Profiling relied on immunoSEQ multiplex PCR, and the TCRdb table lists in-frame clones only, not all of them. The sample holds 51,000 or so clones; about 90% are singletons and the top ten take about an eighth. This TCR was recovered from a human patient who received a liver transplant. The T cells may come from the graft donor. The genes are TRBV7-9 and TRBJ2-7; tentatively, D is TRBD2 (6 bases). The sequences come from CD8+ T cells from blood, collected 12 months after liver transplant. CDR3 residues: CASSSRSGGEQYF. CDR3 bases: TGTGCCAGCAGCTCTAGATCCGGGGGCGAGCAGTACTTC.